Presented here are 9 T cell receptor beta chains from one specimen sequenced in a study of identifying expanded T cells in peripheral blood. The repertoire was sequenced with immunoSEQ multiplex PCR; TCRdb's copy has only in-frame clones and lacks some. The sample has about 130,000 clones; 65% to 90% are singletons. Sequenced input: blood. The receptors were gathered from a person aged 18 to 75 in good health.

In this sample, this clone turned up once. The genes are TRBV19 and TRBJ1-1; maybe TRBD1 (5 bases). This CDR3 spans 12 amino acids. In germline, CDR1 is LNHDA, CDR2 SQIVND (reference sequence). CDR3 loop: CVSKGLNTEAFF. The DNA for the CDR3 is TGTGTCAGCAAGGGGCTAAACACTGAAGCTTTCTTT.

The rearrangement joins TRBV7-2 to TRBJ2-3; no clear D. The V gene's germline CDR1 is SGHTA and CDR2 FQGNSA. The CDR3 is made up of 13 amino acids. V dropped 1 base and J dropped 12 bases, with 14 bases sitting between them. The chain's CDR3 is CASSLDEWAVQYF. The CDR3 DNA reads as TGTGCCAGCAGCTTAGATGAATGGGCTGTTCAGTATTTT.

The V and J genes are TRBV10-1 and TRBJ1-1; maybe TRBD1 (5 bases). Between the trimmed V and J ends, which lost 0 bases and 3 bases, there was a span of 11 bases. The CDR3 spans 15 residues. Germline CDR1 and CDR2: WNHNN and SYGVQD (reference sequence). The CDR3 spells CASSESLGGDTEAFF. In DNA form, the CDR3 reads TGCGCCAGCAGTGAGTCTCTGGGAGGGGACACTGAAGCTTTCTTT.

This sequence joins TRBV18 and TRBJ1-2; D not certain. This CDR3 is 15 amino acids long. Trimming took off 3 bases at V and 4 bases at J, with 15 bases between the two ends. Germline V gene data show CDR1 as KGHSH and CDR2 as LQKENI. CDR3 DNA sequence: TGTGCCAGCTCACCCATGCTCCGGGAAGGCTATGGCTACACCTTC. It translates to CASSPMLREGYGYTF.

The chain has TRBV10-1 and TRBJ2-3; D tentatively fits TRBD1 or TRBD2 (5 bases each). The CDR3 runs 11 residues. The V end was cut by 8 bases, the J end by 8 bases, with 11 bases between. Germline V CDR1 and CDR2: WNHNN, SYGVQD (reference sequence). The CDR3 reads CASGDGRTQYF. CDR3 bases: TGCGCCAGCGGGGACGGCCGTACGCAGTATTTT.

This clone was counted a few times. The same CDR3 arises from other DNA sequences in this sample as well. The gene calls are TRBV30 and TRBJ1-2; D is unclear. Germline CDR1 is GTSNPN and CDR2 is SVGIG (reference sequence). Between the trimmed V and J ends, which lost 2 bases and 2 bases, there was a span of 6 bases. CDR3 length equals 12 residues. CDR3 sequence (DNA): TGTGCCTGGAGTAGGCAGAACTATGGCTACACCTTC. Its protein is CAWSRQNYGYTF.

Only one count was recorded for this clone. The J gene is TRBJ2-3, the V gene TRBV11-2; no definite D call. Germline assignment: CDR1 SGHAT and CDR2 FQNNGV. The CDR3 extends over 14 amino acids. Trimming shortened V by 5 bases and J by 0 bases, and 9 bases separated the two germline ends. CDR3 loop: CASSPQYSTDTQYF. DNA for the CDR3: TGTGCCAGCAGCCCCCAATATAGCACAGATACGCAGTATTTT. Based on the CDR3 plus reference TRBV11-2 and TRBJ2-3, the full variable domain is EAGVAQSPRYKIIEKRQSVAFWCNPISGHATLYWYQQILGQGPKLLIQFQNNGVVDDSQLPKDRFSAERLKGVDSTLKIQPAKLEDSAVYLCASSPQYSTDTQYFGPGTRLTVL.

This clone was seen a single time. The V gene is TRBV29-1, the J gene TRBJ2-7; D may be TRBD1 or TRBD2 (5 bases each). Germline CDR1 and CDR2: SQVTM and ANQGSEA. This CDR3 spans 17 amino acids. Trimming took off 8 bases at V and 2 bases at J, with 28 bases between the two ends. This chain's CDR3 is CSPWAQTKGPGPYEQYF. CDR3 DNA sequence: TGCAGCCCGTGGGCCCAGACTAAGGGTCCAGGGCCCTACGAGCAGTACTTC.

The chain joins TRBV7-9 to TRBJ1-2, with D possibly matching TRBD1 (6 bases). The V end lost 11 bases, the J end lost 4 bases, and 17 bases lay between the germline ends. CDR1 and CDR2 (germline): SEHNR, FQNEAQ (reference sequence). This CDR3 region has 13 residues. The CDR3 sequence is CAVQGGRVYGYTF. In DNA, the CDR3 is TGTGCCGTGCAAGGGGGGAGGGTCTATGGCTACACCTTC.